This is a list of T cell receptor beta chains from one sample in a study of blood T cells in healthy people across ages. TCRdb ran MiXCR on the 5' RACE reads and lists one entry per CDR3 protein. The table records about a million distinct CDR3 sequences, 35% to 40% of them present only once. The sequencing sample was made of blood. These receptors were collected from a young man in good health. CDR3s include the opening cysteine and the closing phenylalanine or tryptophan. D genes are given only for firm matches. The size entry is marked missing in some rows and otherwise reads once, few, many or a size class.

d_call j_call clone_size v_call cdr3_nt cdr3_aa
TRBD2 TRBJ2-1 - TRBV14 TGTGCCAGCAGCCGTCAAATAGCGGGGGGCCACTCAAGCTCCTACAATGAGCAGTTCTTC CASSRQIAGGHSSSYNEQFF
- TRBJ1-2 few TRBV15 TGTGCCACCAGCACTAGTCCCGGACAGTTCTATGGCTACACCTTC CATSTSPGQFYGYTF
TRBD1 TRBJ2-7 - TRBV29-1 TGCAGCGGAATAACAGGGGGCGAGCAGTACTTC CSGITGGEQYF
TRBD1 TRBJ2-5 - TRBV6-2/TRBV6-3 TGTGCCAGCAGTCGACCGGGACAGTTCTCTGAGCAGTACTTC CASSRPGQFSEQYF
TRBD1 TRBJ1-1 - TRBV2 TGTGCCACTCCACAGGGGGTGGACACTGAAGCTTTCTTT CATPQGVDTEAFF
- TRBJ2-5 few TRBV9 TGTGCCAGCAGCGAAACGGGCCTCAGAGGGGAGACCCAGTACTTC CASSETGLRGETQYF
TRBD1 TRBJ1-1 - TRBV3-1 TGTGCCAGCAGCCGACAGGGATCCGACACTGAAGCTTTCTTT CASSRQGSDTEAFF
- TRBJ2-1 - TRBV7-2 TGTGCCAGCAGCTTAAAGACTCATACGGCGGGCGAGCAGTTCTTC CASSLKTHTAGEQFF
- TRBJ1-1 few TRBV18 TGTGCCAGCAGCCCTACGCGGGGGGACACTGAAGCTTTCTTT CASSPTRGDTEAFF
- TRBJ1-4 - TRBV27 TGTGCCAGCAGGGGCGACAGGCCGAATGAAAAACTGTTTTTT CASRGDRPNEKLFF
- TRBJ2-1 many TRBV10-3 TGTGCCATCAGTGATATTAAGGGGAAGGGGCAATACAATGAGCAGTTCTTC CAISDIKGKGQYNEQFF
TRBD1 TRBJ1-5 - TRBV6-5 TGTGCCAGCAGCCTCACAGGGGTTAGCAATCAGCCCCAGCATTTT CASSLTGVSNQPQHF
- TRBJ2-7 once TRBV5-6 TGTGCCAGCAGCGTGGTAGGGAACAATGAGCAGTACTTC CASSVVGNNEQYF
- TRBJ2-1 - TRBV3-1 TGTGCCAGCAGCCAAGAGGGTAGTAATGAGCAGTTCTTC CASSQEGSNEQFF
- TRBJ1-2 - TRBV11-2 TGTGCCAGCAGCCCACGACAGGAGACTAACTATGGCTACACCTTC CASSPRQETNYGYTF
- TRBJ2-7 once TRBV7-2 TGTGCCAGCAGCGCCCACCAGACAGGACCCGACGAGCAGTACTTC CASSAHQTGPDEQYF
TRBD1 TRBJ1-2 - TRBV2 TGTGCCAACATAGACAGGGTGGTGTACGGCTACACCTTC CANIDRVVYGYTF
TRBD2 TRBJ2-2 many TRBV5-6 TGTGCCAGCAGCTTGTTAGCGGGGACCGGGGAGCTGTTTTTT CASSLLAGTGELFF
- TRBJ1-2 few TRBV19 TGTGCCAGTAGTATCGGGGGCTCTGGCTACACCTTC CASSIGGSGYTF
- TRBJ1-5 - TRBV5-1 TGCGCCAGCAGCCCCAGCGGGGATGTCGGCAATCGGCCCCAGCATTTT CASSPSGDVGNRPQHF
TRBD2 TRBJ2-5 - TRBV20-1 TGCAGTGCTAGGGGGCTAGCGGGAAAAGACCAGTACTTC CSARGLAGKDQYF
- TRBJ1-3 - TRBV6-5 TGTGCCAGCAGCACAGGGACTGGAAACACCATATATTTT CASSTGTGNTIYF
- TRBJ1-1 few TRBV3-1 TGTGCCAGCAGCCAAGTGGGGTTGTTGGCGAACACTGAAGCTTTCTTT CASSQVGLLANTEAFF
- TRBJ2-5 - TRBV11-2 TGTGCCAGCAGCAGAACAGGTCGGGAGACCCAGTACTTC CASSRTGRETQYF
- TRBJ2-1 - TRBV9 TGTGCCAGCAGCGTAGTGGGGGTGCCATCCTACAATGAGCAGTTCTTC CASSVVGVPSYNEQFF
- TRBJ2-5 once TRBV4-2 TGTGCCAGCAGCCAAGGGGCTACAGGGAGAAAAGAGACCCAGTACTTC CASSQGATGRKETQYF
- TRBJ1-2 few TRBV9 TGTGCCAGCAGCGTAGCTGAAAGGGGGAACTATGGCTACACCTTC CASSVAERGNYGYTF
TRBD2 TRBJ2-3 - TRBV12-3/TRBV12-4 TGTGCCAGCAGTTCTATAGCGGGGGGACGCACAGATACGCAGTATTTT CASSSIAGGRTDTQYF
- TRBJ2-3 many TRBV29-1 TGCAGCGTTGCCATCGATACGCAGTATTTT CSVAIDTQYF
- TRBJ1-4 few TRBV6-6 TGTGCCAGCAGTTACGGGGGTCGTAATGAAAAACTGTTTTTT CASSYGGRNEKLFF
- TRBJ1-2 - TRBV7-9 TGTGCCAGCAGCTTAAGACAGAAGGATGGCTACACCTTC CASSLRQKDGYTF
- TRBJ2-3 - TRBV6-2/TRBV6-3 TGTGCCAGCAGTTACTATGGTCAGGACACAGATACGCAGTATTTT CASSYYGQDTDTQYF
- TRBJ1-4 - TRBV7-2 TGTGCCAGCAGCGTAGGTCCGAGTGAAAAACTGTTTTTT CASSVGPSEKLFF
- TRBJ2-3 - TRBV5-4 TGTGCCAGCAGCACCCATTCAGATACGCAGTATTTT CASSTHSDTQYF
TRBD2 TRBJ2-3 - TRBV7-3 TGTGCCAGCAGCCGAGATAGCGGGGGAGGCACAGATACGCAGTATTTT CASSRDSGGGTDTQYF
TRBD1 TRBJ2-5 - TRBV24-1 TGTGCCACCAGTGATGCCGGACAGGGTTTGGTGGAGACCCAGTACTTC CATSDAGQGLVETQYF
- TRBJ2-2 - TRBV29-1 TGCAGCGTTGAACTGGGCAGGGTGAACACCGGGGAGCTGTTTTTT CSVELGRVNTGELFF